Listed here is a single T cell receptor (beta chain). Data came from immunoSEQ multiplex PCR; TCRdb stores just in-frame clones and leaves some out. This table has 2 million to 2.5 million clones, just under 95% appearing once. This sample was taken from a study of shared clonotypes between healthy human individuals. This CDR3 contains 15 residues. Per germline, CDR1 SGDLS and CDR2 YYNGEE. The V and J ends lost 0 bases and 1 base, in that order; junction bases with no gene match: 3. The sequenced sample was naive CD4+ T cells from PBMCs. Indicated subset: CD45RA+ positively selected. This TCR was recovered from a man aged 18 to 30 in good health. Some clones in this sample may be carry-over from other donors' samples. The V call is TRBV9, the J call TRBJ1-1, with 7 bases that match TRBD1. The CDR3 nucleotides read TGTGCCAGCAGCGTAGAGGCAGGGGGGAACACTGAAGCTTTCTTT. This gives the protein CASSVEAGGNTEAFF. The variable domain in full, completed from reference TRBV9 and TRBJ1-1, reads DSGVTQTPKHLITATGQRVTLRCSPRSGDLSVYWYQQSLDQGLQFLIQYYNGEERAKGNILERFSAQQFPDLHSELNLSSLELGDSALYFCASSVEAGGNTEAFFGQGTRLTVV.